This T cell receptor (beta chain) was sequenced in a study of shared clonotypes between healthy human individuals (dated by TCRdb to about 2020). About the full investigation: The cohort comprised two women and three men aged 18 to 49 years. To increase sequencing depth and limit assay-specific biases, different laboratories used diverse techniques to prepare libraries and sequence TCR repertoires. Each donor's leukapheresis produced roughly between about 0.9 and 9.5 billion PBMCs. For each donor, CD4 naive and CD4 memory were each given three plates, CD8 naive was given two plates, and CD8 memory was given one plate. To estimate repertoire size and how much clonotype sharing occurs between individuals, the study deeply sequenced the blood TCR repertoires of five or six healthy adults. Beyond this particular receptor, the publication reports: Sampling was restricted to blood, and TCR repertoires in tissues likely differ from the TCR repertoires found in blood. Sharing across four donors was observed for roughly 5% of naive CD4, under 4% of naive CD8, roughly 2.3% of memory CD4, and about 0.38% of memory CD8 clonotypes. Estimated clonotype richness was generally larger for naive than for memory subsets. Rarefaction of sorted-subset datasets indicated incomplete sequencing despite the large sequencing depth. The genetic and exposure-history diversity represented was limited by the small number of donors. Clonotypes shared by all four sorted-subset donors showed higher generation probabilities than non-shared clonotypes. Pairwise subsampling indicated that sequencing depth was expected to affect the degree of clonotype sharing among donors.

From V the trimming removes 5 bases and from J it removes 8 bases, while the gene matches leave 14 bases of the junction unaccounted for. From the cysteine through the phenylalanine, the CDR3 covers 16 amino acids. Kept here is only the CDR3 DNA, which spans 48 bases and is read in frame from base 1. The germline V gene (reference sequence) yields SEHNR for CDR1 and FQNEAQ for CDR2. On this clone: Its antigen specificity is not known. No base-level quality is on record; no much larger clone is a single base apart.

The donors were healthy, HIV-negative adults who had no recently reported acute infections or vaccinations. Every donor was a Caucasian adult living in Nashville, Tennessee, USA. CD4+ T cells were enriched through magnetic negative selection, after which naive cells were positively selected on CD45RA and the remaining negative fraction served as the memory subset. Blood was obtained by leukapheresis, after which PBMCs were separated by Ficoll-Histopaque density gradient centrifugation and cryopreserved in liquid nitrogen vapor phase. Analytical flow cytometry was used to check the purity and quantity of each magnetically sorted T cell population. Each sorted fraction had its genomic DNA isolated and then quantified by UV absorbance on a Nanodrop 2000c. TCR CDR3 regions were amplified from genomic DNA by multiplex PCR using the deep immunoSEQ assay. For each cell subset, the extracted genomic DNA was distributed evenly across all wells of several immunoSEQ 96-well plates, and each plate served as one replicate. For sorted subsets, roughly 190 ng of genomic DNA, equivalent to 25,000 to 35,000 T cell genomes, went into each replicate PCR. Purified libraries were quantified with a Qubit 3.0 fluorometer, sized on a Bioanalyzer 2100, and re-quantified with the KAPA Library Quantification kit. Every immunoSEQ 96-well plate was sequenced on a dedicated single-read 150-cycle Illumina NextSeq 550 flow cell. As for how the authors treated the data: Because only junctional sequences without quality scores were contained in the immunoSEQ output, filtering matching that applied to full-length reads could not be performed. Sequences were annotated with PyIR, a Python wrapper for IgBLAST v1.9, and V/J genes and CDR3 were assigned using IMGT germline references. Reads were filtered out if the reads had weak V/J assignments (E-value above 1e-6), no CDR3, stop codons, out-of-frame junctions, or ambiguous translated residues. V3J clonotypes were defined by identical inferred V gene, J gene, and CDR3 amino acid sequence. Percentage overlap between repertoires was computed as shared unique clonotypes divided by the size of the smaller repertoire. Three approaches were used to assess repertoire richness: RTK rarefaction, the Chao1 estimator, and Recon v2.1 estimates of unobserved clonotypes. Generation probabilities for all TCRbeta clonotypes obtained by the gDNA method from a few donors were computed using OLGA. Held by TCRdb, this immuneACCESS table contains in-frame sequences only and omits some clones. Under half of the omission traces to an unresolved V gene where checked; the cause of the rest is unknown. V and J calls and clone size are those listed in that table; D and trimming were worked out from the DNA. In this sample the table shows some 360,000 clones, around 70% of which occur a single time. The top ten constitute 8.5% to 12% of the sample.

The receptor was derived from a man aged 25 to 40 in good health. This chain is built from TRBV7-9 and TRBJ1-2, with 10 bases matching TRBD1. The sequenced material came from memory CD4+ T cells sorted from blood. The cell subset or site label corresponds to: CD45RA-negative fraction. The CDR3 amino acid sequence is: CASSPSGDRGGKGYTF. The bases are TGTGCCAGCAGCCCCAGCGGGGACAGGGGCGGTAAAGGCTACACCTTC.